This TCR beta chain was obtained from a study of human T cells and chemical hapten exposure. TCRdb analysed the RACE reads with MiXCR anew, one entry per CDR3 protein. This sample has approximately 90,000 distinct CDR3 sequences, with about 28% found just once. Specified time point: patch test 3, about 24 weeks after DPC sensitization. Stated treatment: therapeutic diphenylcyclopropenone sensitization with weekly scalp DPC. V lost 4 bases to trimming and J lost 8 bases; unmatched junction nucleotides: 6. The CDR3 is 13 residues long. CDR1 SGHNT and CDR2 YYREEE come from the germline V gene (reference sequence).

Sequenced material: whole blood, taken in connection with sensitization to the hapten diphenylcyclopropenone (DPC). V gene TRBV5-4 combines with J gene TRBJ2-1; 7 nucleotides line up with TRBD2. This receptor was obtained from a man between 35 and 55 years old with alopecia areata. Some clones in this sample may be carry-over from other donors' samples. CDR3 loop: CASSRTRGDEQFF. The DNA for the CDR3 is TGTGCCAGCAGCCGTACACGGGGGGATGAGCAGTTCTTC.